These 5 T cell receptor beta chains originate from one sample sequenced in a study of T cell responses to AZD1222 COVID-19 vaccine. Libraries were prepared by immunoSEQ multiplex PCR; TCRdb keeps only in-frame clonotypes and omits some of them. The sample has some 180,000 clones; approximately 92% are singletons. The sample in question was peripheral blood, obtained on day 0 of AZD1222 vaccination. Receptor source: an adult in good health.

This clone was counted a few times. The likely explanation is a read error, given a far larger clone one base away. The sample carries other DNA sequences with the same CDR3. The chain is built from TRBV30 and TRBJ1-2; TRBD1 is a possible D gene (6 bases). The V gene's germline CDR1 is GTSNPN and CDR2 SVGIG (reference sequence). This CDR3 contains 15 residues. DNA for the CDR3: TGTGCCTGGTGTGTCCGGGACACCCGCGACTATGGCTACACCTTC. As protein: CAWCVRDTRDYGYTF.

As concerns this clone: Within the sample, other DNA sequences also encode this same CDR3. This chain's CDR3 is CSVGENYGYTF. The CDR3 bases are TGCAGCGTGGGGGAAAACTATGGCTACACCTTC. The genes are TRBV29-1 and TRBJ1-2; D possibly corresponds to TRBD1 (5 bases). Trimming took 6 bases from V and 2 from J, leaving 7 bases between them. This CDR3 has 11 amino acids. The germline CDR1 and CDR2 sequences are SQVTM and ANQGSEA.

This clone was found once. The genes are TRBV3-1 (or the pseudogene TRBV3-2) and TRBJ1-6, with a tentative D call TRBD1 (5 bases). CDR1 and CDR2 from the germline V gene are LGHDT and YNNKEL (reference sequence). Trimming removed 4 bases at V and 11 bases at J, with 12 bases between. The CDR3 consists of 13 residues. As DNA, the CDR3 is TGTGCCAGCAGCCCGCAGGGAAAGGCACCCCTCCACTTT. Translating it yields CASSPQGKAPLHF.

The V call is TRBV7-2, the J call TRBJ1-4; D gene ambiguous. Per the germline V gene, CDR1 is SGHTA and CDR2 is FQGNSA. The germline V and J ends were trimmed by 5 bases and 2 bases, with 15 bases remaining between them. The CDR3 contains 16 residues. The CDR3 nucleotides read TGTGCCAGCAGCCATCCCCCGGGCGGGACTAATGAAAAACTGTTTTTT. Its translation: CASSHPPGGTNEKLFF.

The chain carries TRBV7-2 and TRBJ1-2; possible D gene TRBD1, 5 bases. V gave up 7 bases and J gave up 4 bases, with 16 bases separating them. The CDR3 length is 14 residues. The V gene's germline CDR1 is SGHTA and CDR2 FQGNSA. The CDR3 nucleotides read TGTGCCAGCACTCCTGCGGGGGGGAGCTATGGCTACACCTTC. Translation: CASTPAGGSYGYTF.